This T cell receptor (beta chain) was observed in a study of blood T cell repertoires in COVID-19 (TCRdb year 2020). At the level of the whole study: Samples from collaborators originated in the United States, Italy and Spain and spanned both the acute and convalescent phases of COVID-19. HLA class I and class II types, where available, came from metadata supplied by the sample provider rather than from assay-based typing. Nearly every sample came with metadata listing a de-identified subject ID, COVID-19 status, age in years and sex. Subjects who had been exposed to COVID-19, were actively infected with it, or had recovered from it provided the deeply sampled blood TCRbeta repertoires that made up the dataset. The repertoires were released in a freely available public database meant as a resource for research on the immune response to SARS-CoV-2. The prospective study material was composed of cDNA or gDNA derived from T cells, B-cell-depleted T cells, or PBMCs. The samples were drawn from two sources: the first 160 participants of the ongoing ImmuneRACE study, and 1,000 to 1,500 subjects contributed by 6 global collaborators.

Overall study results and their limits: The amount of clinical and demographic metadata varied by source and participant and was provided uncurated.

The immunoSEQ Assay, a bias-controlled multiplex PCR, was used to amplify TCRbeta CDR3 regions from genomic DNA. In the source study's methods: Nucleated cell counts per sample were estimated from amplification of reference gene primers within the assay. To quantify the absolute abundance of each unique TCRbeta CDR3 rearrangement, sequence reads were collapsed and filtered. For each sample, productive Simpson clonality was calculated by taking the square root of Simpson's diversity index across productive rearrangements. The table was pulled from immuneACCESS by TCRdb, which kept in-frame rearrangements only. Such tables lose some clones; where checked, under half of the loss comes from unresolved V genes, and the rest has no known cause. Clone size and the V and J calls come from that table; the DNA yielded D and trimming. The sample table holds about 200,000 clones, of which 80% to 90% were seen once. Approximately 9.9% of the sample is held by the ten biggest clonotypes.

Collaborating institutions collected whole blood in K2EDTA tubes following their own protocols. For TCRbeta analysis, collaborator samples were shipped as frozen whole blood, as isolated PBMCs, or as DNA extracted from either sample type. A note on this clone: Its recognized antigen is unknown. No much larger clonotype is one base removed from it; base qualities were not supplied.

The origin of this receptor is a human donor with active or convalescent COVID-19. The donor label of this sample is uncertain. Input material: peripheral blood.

The CDR3 sequence is CASISGTLGSWPQHF. Read as DNA, the sequence is TGTGCCAGTATCTCCGGGACATTAGGATCTTGGCCCCAGCATTTT. In this chain, TRBV19 is recombined with TRBJ1-5, and possibly TRBD1, on 6 matching bases. Including cysteine and phenylalanine, the CDR3 has 15 amino acids. The DNA shown is the 45-base CDR3, in frame from base 1. V is clipped by 7 bases and J by 9 bases, and the sequence between their germline boundaries is 22 bases long. The germline V gene encodes CDR1 LNHDA and CDR2 SQIVND (reference sequence).